There are many counts of the clone carrying this T cell receptor (beta chain). Its antigen remains unknown. This sample was included in a study of T cells in Graves' hyperthyroidism and ophthalmopathy. General study results and limits: Within blood appeared most thyroid clonotypes that had expanded above 0.001.

The TCR beta CDR3 regions underwent amplification using RNA transcripts as the source. RT-PCR in the first round (using the HTBI primer set) targeted the TCR CDR3. TCRdb fed the multiplex PCR reads into MiXCR, producing one record per CDR3 protein. The sample lists some 500,000 distinct CDR3 sequences, 14% occurring once. V lost 5 bases to trimming and J lost 1 base, with 11 bases between them. The CDR3 runs to 14 residues. Graves' hyperthyroidism was deemed stable given no ophthalmopathy progression within 18 months. Extraction of PBMCs used approximately 10 ml of fresh peripheral blood. This clonotype originated in a woman aged 18-29 years with Graves' hyperthyroidism. The rearrangement uses TRBV12-3 or TRBV12-4 and TRBJ1-1, with a tentative D call TRBD1 (6 bases). Sample: blood. The CDR3 reads CASSADRRNTEAFF. The CDR3 DNA sequence: TGTGCCAGCAGTGCTGACAGGAGGAACACTGAAGCTTTCTTT.